A single sample gave rise to the 9 T cell receptor beta chains below, sequenced in a study of T-cell reconstitution after alpha-beta-depleted transplantation in children. As it was prepared, the TCRbeta library received unique molecular identifiers. TCRdb independently ran MiXCR on the PCR reads; one entry per CDR3 protein. The sample has a few hundred thousand distinct CDR3 sequences; around 13% are singletons. The material was PBMCs, mostly from graft donor cells, obtained 360 days after TCRalphabeta/CD19-depleted stem cell transplant. The origin of the receptors is a male patient younger than 18 who had a stem cell transplant for acute myeloid leukemia, so the T cells may come from the graft donor.

This clonotype was seen at least ten times. The V call is TRBV12-3 or TRBV12-4, the J call TRBJ2-5; tentatively, D is TRBD1 (6 bases). This CDR3 spans 14 amino acids. The ends were cut back, 5 bases at V and 1 base at J, with 11 bases in the middle. The CDR3: CASSPTGFQETQYF. The CDR3, as DNA: TGTGCCAGCAGTCCGACAGGTTTCCAAGAGACCCAGTACTTC.

This chain joins TRBV4-2 and TRBJ2-2; the match to TRBD1 covers 8 bases. This CDR3 is built from 16 residues. V dropped 4 bases and J dropped 4; count of bases not matched to a gene: 8. Germline-derived CDR1 and CDR2 are LGHNA and YNFKEQ. CDR3 sequence: CASSPRTGPGTGELFF. Here the CDR3 DNA reads TGTGCCAGCAGCCCTCGGACAGGGCCCGGCACCGGGGAGCTGTTTTTT.

This chain links TRBV12-3 or TRBV12-4 with TRBJ2-7; a possible D gene is TRBD1 (7 bases). V was clipped by 3 bases and J by 3 bases, with 12 bases between them. This CDR3 comprises 14 residues. CDR3 amino acids: CASSFWQGGYEQYF. Written as DNA, the CDR3 is TGTGCCAGCAGTTTCTGGCAGGGGGGCTACGAGCAGTACTTC.

There are many counts of this clonotype. The V and J genes are TRBV20-1 and TRBJ1-6; D is possibly TRBD1 (6 bases). CDR3 size: 16 residues. V gave up 4 bases and J gave up 7 bases, with 20 bases separating them. The germline CDR1 and CDR2 sequences are DFQATT and SNEGSKA (reference sequence). The CDR3 bases are TGCAGTGCTATCGTCTTGGGGGCAGGTGTCAATTCACCCCTCCACTTT. Translation: CSAIVLGAGVNSPLHF.

Ten or more counts support this clonotype. V and J are TRBV4-3 and TRBJ2-7; 12 bases line up with TRBD2. The CDR3 has 16 residues. From germline, CDR1 is LGHNA and CDR2 YSLEER. The V segment lost 3 bases and the J segment 2 bases; nucleotides outside the gene matches: 5. The CDR3 DNA reads as TGCGCCAGCAGCCAGGAACTAGCGGGAGGACCCTACGAGCAGTACTTC. It encodes CASSQELAGGPYEQYF.

In this sample, this clonotype turned up many times. The rearrangement links TRBV29-1 to TRBJ2-1, with 10 bases aligning to TRBD2. V lost 8 bases to trimming and J lost 5 bases; unmatched junction nucleotides: 9. CDR3 length: 14 amino acids. Germline V gene sequence: CDR1 SQVTM, CDR2 ANQGSEA. CDR3 in amino acids: CSPPLAGGHNEQFF. The CDR3 nucleotides read TGCAGCCCACCTTTAGCGGGAGGCCACAATGAGCAGTTCTTC.

This clonotype has a handful of counts. J is TRBJ1-5 and V is TRBV28; 10 nucleotides line up with TRBD1. J was trimmed by 7 bases and V by 2 bases; bases with no gene match: 8. The CDR3 spans 16 residues. Germline CDR1 and CDR2: MDHEN and SYDVKM. The CDR3, as DNA: TGTGCCAGCAGTTTACACGTCGGGGACAGGGGACAGCCCCAGCATTTT. It is translated as CASSLHVGDRGQPQHF.

The chain combines TRBV5-1 with TRBJ2-7; D not resolved. Germline V lookup: CDR1 SGHRS, CDR2 YFSETQ. Between the trimmed V and J ends, which lost 0 bases and 1 base, there was a span of 11 bases. The CDR3 loop spans 15 amino acids. CDR3 loop: CASSLVGLGSYEQYF. Here the CDR3 DNA reads TGCGCCAGCAGCTTGGTGGGCCTAGGGTCCTACGAGCAGTACTTC.

The chain combines TRBV5-5 with TRBJ2-2, with 7 positions matching TRBD1. Unmatched junction bases numbered 11, after V lost 0 bases and J lost 3 bases. Looked up from germline, CDR1 is SGHKS and CDR2 is YYEKEE (reference sequence). The CDR3 is 18 residues long. The CDR3 here is CASSLVGGAVLDTGELFF. CDR3 in DNA: TGTGCCAGCAGCTTGGTAGGGGGCGCGGTATTGGACACCGGGGAGCTGTTTTTT.